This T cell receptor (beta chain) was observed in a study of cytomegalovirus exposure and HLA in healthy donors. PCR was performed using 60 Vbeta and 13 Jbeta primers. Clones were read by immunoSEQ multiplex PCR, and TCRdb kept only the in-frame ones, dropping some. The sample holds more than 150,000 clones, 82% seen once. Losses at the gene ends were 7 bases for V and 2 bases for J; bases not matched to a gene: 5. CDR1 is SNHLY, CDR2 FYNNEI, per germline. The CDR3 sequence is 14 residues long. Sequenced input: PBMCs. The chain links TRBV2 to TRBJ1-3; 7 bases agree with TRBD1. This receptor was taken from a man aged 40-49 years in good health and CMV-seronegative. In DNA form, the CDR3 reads TGTGCCAGCAACTGGGACAGACCTGGAAACACCATATATTTT. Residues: CASNWDRPGNTIYF.